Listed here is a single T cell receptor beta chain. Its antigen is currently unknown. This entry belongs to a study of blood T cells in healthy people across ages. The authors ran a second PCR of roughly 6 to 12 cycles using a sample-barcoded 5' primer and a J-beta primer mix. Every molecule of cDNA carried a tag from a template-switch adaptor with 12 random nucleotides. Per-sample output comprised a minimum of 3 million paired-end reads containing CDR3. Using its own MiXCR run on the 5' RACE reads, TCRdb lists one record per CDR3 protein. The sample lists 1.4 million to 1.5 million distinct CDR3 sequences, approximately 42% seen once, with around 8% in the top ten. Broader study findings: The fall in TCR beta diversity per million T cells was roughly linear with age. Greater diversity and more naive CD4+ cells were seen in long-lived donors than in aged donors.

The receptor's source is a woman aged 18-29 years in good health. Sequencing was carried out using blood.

Here the CDR3 DNA reads TGCAGTGCTAGCTTCGGAGGCGGCCGGGGAACCCAGTACTTC. Amino acid sequence: CSASFGGGRGTQYF. The rearrangement joins TRBV20-1 to TRBJ2-5; perhaps TRBD2 as D (5 bases). This CDR3 contains 14 residues. V was cut by 3 bases and J by 8 bases, with 19 bases left in between. Germline V lookup: CDR1 DFQATT, CDR2 SNEGSKA (reference sequence).